Following are 27 T cell receptor beta chains from one sample sequenced in a study of T-cell reconstitution after alpha-beta-depleted transplantation in children. Library preparation (for TCRbeta) was performed with unique molecular identifiers. A single record per CDR3 protein comes from TCRdb applying MiXCR to the PCR reads. The repertoire consists of a few hundred thousand distinct CDR3 sequences, with 27% occurring once and the leading ten covering 30% to 40%. Sequenced here: PBMCs, sampled before TCRalphabeta/CD19-depleted stem cell transplant. The receptors originated from a boy younger than two with Wiskott-Aldrich syndrome, due to receive a stem cell transplant.

The table lists this clonotype with a few counts. The chain carries TRBV20-1 and TRBJ2-5, with 10 positions matching TRBD1. Germline V lookup: CDR1 DFQATT, CDR2 SNEGSKA (reference sequence). J was trimmed by 7 bases and V by 2 bases; bases with no gene match: 4. The CDR3 runs 13 residues. In DNA form, the CDR3 reads TGCAGTGCTAGACGGGACAGGGGTGTGACCCAGTACTTC. Its protein product is CSARRDRGVTQYF.

In this sample, this clonotype turned up a few times. This rearrangement joins TRBV20-1 to TRBJ2-2, with TRBD2 matching over 7 bases. The length of the CDR3 is 15 residues. J gave up 1 base and V 3 bases, and 5 bases lay outside the gene matches. Germline loops: CDR1 DFQATT, CDR2 SNEGSKA (reference sequence). The CDR3 bases are TGCAGTGCTAGGGGCCGCGGGAGGAACACCGGGGAGCTGTTTTTT. Translation gives CSARGRGRNTGELFF.

This clonotype has only a few counts. This sequence joins TRBV6-2 or TRBV6-3 and TRBJ2-1, with 9 positions matching TRBD2. The CDR3 runs 14 residues. Per the germline V gene, CDR1 is MNHEY and CDR2 is SVGEGT. J gave up 8 bases and V 7 bases, and 9 bases lay outside the gene matches. The CDR3 region is CASKFQAGGDEQFF. In DNA form, the CDR3 reads TGTGCCAGCAAATTTCAAGCGGGAGGCGATGAGCAGTTCTTC.

This sequence joins TRBV12-3 or TRBV12-4 and TRBJ2-7; TRBD2 is a possible D gene (6 bases). V dropped 2 bases and J dropped 0 bases, with 11 bases sitting between them. The CDR3 covers 15 residues. CDR3 protein: CASSLFRAGSYEQYF. DNA of the CDR3: TGTGCCAGCAGTTTATTTCGAGCGGGCTCCTACGAGCAGTACTTC.

The CDR3 DNA reads as TGTGCCAGCTCACCACGAGTTAGCACAGACACTGAAGCTTTCTTT. Amino acids: CASSPRVSTDTEAFF. V gene TRBV18 combines with J gene TRBJ1-1; unclear D gene. Germline V CDR1 and CDR2: KGHSH, LQKENI. The CDR3 extends over 15 amino acids. V lost 1 base to trimming and J lost 3 bases, with 12 bases between them.

The chain employs TRBV11-2 and TRBJ1-5, with 9 bases matching TRBD1. The ends lost 5 bases at V and 0 bases at J; junction bases unmatched: 5. The CDR3 consists of 16 residues. CDR1 and CDR2 (germline): SGHAT, FQNNGV. The CDR3 loop reads CASSMGQGNSNQPQHF. In DNA form, the CDR3 reads TGTGCCAGCAGCATGGGACAGGGAAATAGCAATCAGCCCCAGCATTTT.

The CDR3 DNA follows: TGTGCCAGCAGTAGGACAGGGACCCGCACCGGGGAGCTGTTTTTT. It codes for CASSRTGTRTGELFF. The J gene is TRBJ2-2, the V gene TRBV12-3 or TRBV12-4, with 8 nucleotides matching TRBD1. This CDR3 is 15 amino acids long. Trimming cost V 5 bases and J 4 bases; bases outside gene matches: 6.

This clonotype appeared many times. V gene TRBV6-5 combines with J gene TRBJ2-5; 7 bases match TRBD1. In germline, CDR1 is MNHEY, CDR2 SVGAGI. The V gene end was trimmed by 3 bases and the J gene end by 5 bases; junction bases not matched to a gene: 12. CDR3 size: 16 residues. The CDR3 spells CASSYFPYRGGETQYF. The CDR3 DNA reads TGTGCCAGCAGTTATTTTCCCTACAGGGGCGGGGAGACCCAGTACTTC.

Only a few counts were recorded for this clonotype. The chain links TRBV27 to TRBJ2-1; 7 bases line up with TRBD2. This CDR3 is built from 16 residues. Germline V CDR1 and CDR2: MNHEY, SMNVEV (reference sequence). Trimming took 3 bases from V and 0 from J; bases not matched to a gene: 5. CDR3 sequence reads: CASSFWGGSSYNEQFF. The CDR3 DNA reads as TGTGCCAGCAGTTTCTGGGGCGGGAGCTCCTACAATGAGCAGTTCTTC.

This clonotype was detected a few times. The chain is built from TRBV29-1 and TRBJ2-5; D may be TRBD1 (5 bases). The V and J ends lost 5 bases and 1 base respectively, with 11 bases between them. CDR3 size: 13 residues. CDR1 is SQVTM, CDR2 ANQGSEA, per germline. The DNA of the CDR3 is TGCAGCGTTCAGGGTCTCCTCCAAGAGACCCAGTACTTC. It encodes CSVQGLLQETQYF.

This clonotype has just a few counts. This rearrangement joins TRBV12-3 or TRBV12-4 to TRBJ2-3; possible D gene TRBD1, 5 bases. Trimming took off 5 bases at V and 0 bases at J, with 12 bases between the two ends. The CDR3 length is 15 residues. The CDR3 sequence is CASSRQTPSTDTQYF. The CDR3 bases are TGTGCCAGCAGTCGACAGACCCCTAGCACAGATACGCAGTATTTT.

This clonotype came up a few times. V and J are TRBV5-1 and TRBJ2-2; 10 positions agree with TRBD2. Looked up from germline, CDR1 is SGHRS and CDR2 is YFSETQ. Trimming removed 4 bases from V and 4 bases from J; junction bases left unmatched: 7. This CDR3 is built from 16 residues. CDR3 region: CASSRALAGVTGELFF. As DNA, the CDR3 is TGCGCCAGCAGCCGGGCGCTAGCGGGAGTCACCGGGGAGCTGTTTTTT.

This chain connects TRBV9 to TRBJ2-2, with D hard to call. V shed 0 bases and J shed 5 bases, with 8 bases lying between them. CDR3 size: 14 residues. Germline CDR1 SGDLS, CDR2 YYNGEE. Written as DNA, the CDR3 is TGTGCCAGCAGCGTAGCGACTGAAACCGGGGAGCTGTTTTTT. This translates into CASSVATETGELFF.

This chain joins TRBV5-1 and TRBJ2-1; possibly TRBD2 for D (6 bases). V lost 2 bases, J lost 6 bases, and 15 bases lay in between. The CDR3 sequence is 15 residues long. Germline values: CDR1 SGHRS, CDR2 YFSETQ. In DNA, the CDR3 is TGCGCCAGCAGCTTTTTGGCAGGGAGGACCAATGAGCAGTTCTTC. Translated, it gives CASSFLAGRTNEQFF.

J is TRBJ2-7 and V is TRBV20-1; 15 bases are shared with TRBD2. Losses at the gene ends were 4 bases for V and 4 bases for J; bases not matched to a gene: 5. Germline lookup yields CDR1 DFQATT and CDR2 SNEGSKA (reference sequence). The CDR3 totals 15 residues. CDR3 in DNA: TGCAGTGCTATCCCCGGGACTAGCGGGAGGTACGAGCAGTACTTC. Translation: CSAIPGTSGRYEQYF.

This clonotype was picked up a small number of times. The gene calls are TRBV18 and TRBJ2-1; the D gene could be TRBD1 or TRBD2 (5 bases each). This CDR3 contains 15 residues. In germline, CDR1 is KGHSH, CDR2 LQKENI. V was shortened by 1 base and J by 5 bases, with 12 bases between the two germline ends. The CDR3 sequence is CASSPLYGTHNEQFF. Written as DNA, the CDR3 is TGTGCCAGCTCACCACTCTACGGGACCCACAATGAGCAGTTCTTC.

There are a few counts of this clonotype. The chain links TRBV27 to TRBJ2-2; D not resolved. The CDR3 covers 13 residues. CDR1 and CDR2 (germline): MNHEY, SMNVEV (reference sequence). V was pared by 11 bases and J by 0 bases, with 10 bases between. The CDR3 bases are TGTGCCCCCTTACTCGCGAACACCGGGGAGCTGTTTTTT. Protein: CAPLLANTGELFF.

This chain connects TRBV7-3 to TRBJ2-1; 12 bases agree with TRBD2. The trim removed 1 base at V and 6 bases at J, leaving 7 bases unmatched. Germline assignment: CDR1 SGHTA and CDR2 FQGTGA. The CDR3 has 17 residues. The DNA of the CDR3 is TGTGCCAGCAGCTTAAGGGGGGCGGGACTAGCGGGCAATGAGCAGTTCTTC. Its protein is CASSLRGAGLAGNEQFF.

V and J are TRBV15 and TRBJ1-1; D possibly corresponds to TRBD1 (5 bases). Trimming shortened V by 3 bases and J by 0 bases, and 11 bases separated the two germline ends. The CDR3 extends over 15 amino acids. Germline values: CDR1 LNHNV, CDR2 YYDKDF (reference sequence). DNA for the CDR3: TGTGCCACCAGCAGCAGGGTCTCTATGAACACTGAAGCTTTCTTT. It is translated as CATSSRVSMNTEAFF.

This clonotype was observed a handful of times. This chain connects TRBV27 to TRBJ2-7; 7 nucleotides line up with TRBD2. Trimming removed 2 bases from V and 3 bases from J; junction bases left unmatched: 7. The CDR3 runs 15 residues. Germline CDR1 reads MNHEY; CDR2 reads SMNVEV (reference sequence). The CDR3 spells CASSLVGLAVYEQYF. The CDR3 DNA reads as TGTGCCAGCAGTTTAGTGGGGCTAGCGGTCTACGAGCAGTACTTC.

This clonotype was detected a few times. The V and J genes are TRBV28 and TRBJ2-3, with D maybe TRBD2 (5 bases). CDR3 size: 14 residues. CDR1 and CDR2 (germline): MDHEN, SYDVKM. Trimming removed 5 bases from V and 2 bases from J, with 11 bases in between. The CDR3 DNA sequence: TGTGCCAGCAGTGACCCGGGGATCACAGATACGCAGTATTTT. Translated, it gives CASSDPGITDTQYF.

This chain uses TRBV28 with TRBJ2-3, with TRBD2 identical over 13 bases. The trim removed 6 bases at V and 10 bases at J, leaving 10 bases unmatched. CDR3 size: 15 residues. The germline V gene encodes CDR1 MDHEN and CDR2 SYDVKM. The CDR3 is CASRQTGTSGIPQYF. The DNA for the CDR3 is TGTGCCAGCAGGCAGACCGGGACTAGCGGGATCCCGCAGTATTTT.

The CDR3 DNA is TGCAGTGCTAGGATCCTCGGGCACTATGGCTACACCTTC. Its translation is CSARILGHYGYTF. The rearrangement uses TRBV20-1 and TRBJ1-2; D is unclear. Trimming stripped 3 bases from V and 3 bases from J, with 11 bases between. Germline CDR1 DFQATT, CDR2 SNEGSKA (reference sequence). CDR3 length: 13 amino acids.

V is TRBV30 and J is TRBJ2-3; perhaps TRBD2 as D (6 bases). Germline values: CDR1 GTSNPN, CDR2 SVGIG (reference sequence). The V end was cut by 0 bases, the J end by 2 bases, with 12 bases between. The CDR3 has 15 residues. This chain's CDR3 is CAWSVPGGITDTQYF. CDR3 coding DNA: TGTGCCTGGAGTGTCCCTGGCGGGATCACAGATACGCAGTATTTT.

This clonotype was counted a few times. As DNA, the CDR3 is TGTGCCAGCAGGGGGACAGGAACATACGAGCAGTACTTC. Protein product: CASRGTGTYEQYF. This chain links TRBV12-3 or TRBV12-4 with TRBJ2-7; 8 bases are a match to TRBD1. This CDR3 is 13 amino acids long. V lost 6 bases, J lost 4 bases, and 5 bases stayed unmatched.

This clonotype appeared a few times. The genes are TRBV18 and TRBJ2-7; 8 bases fit TRBD1. J was trimmed by 2 bases and V by 4 bases; bases with no gene match: 10. Germline V lookup: CDR1 KGHSH, CDR2 LQKENI. This CDR3 comprises 16 residues. CDR3 sequence: CASSQGQVRLAYEQYF. The CDR3 DNA reads TGTGCCAGCTCACAGGGACAGGTTCGATTGGCCTACGAGCAGTACTTC. The full variable domain, completed using reference TRBV18 and TRBJ2-7, is NAGVMQNPRHLVRRRGQEARLRCSPMKGHSHVYWYRQLPEEGLKFMVYLQKENIIDESGMPKERFSAEFPKEGPSILRIQQVVRGDSAAYFCASSQGQVRLAYEQYFGPGTRLTVT.

The chain joins TRBV10-1 to TRBJ2-7, with 7 bases matching TRBD1. There are 14 residues in the CDR3. The V gene end was trimmed by 3 bases and the J gene end by 2 bases; junction bases not matched to a gene: 4. Germline lookup yields CDR1 WNHNN and CDR2 SYGVQD (reference sequence). The CDR3 loop reads CASSEGTATYEQYF. DNA for the CDR3: TGCGCCAGCAGTGAAGGGACAGCCACCTACGAGCAGTACTTC.